The clone carrying this T cell receptor (beta chain) appeared many times. Its target is unknown. This sample is part of a study of CD8 T cells in ankylosing spondylitis. Broader study findings: Typical of ankylosing spondylitis blood, it appeared, was a TCR beta motif of fewer than 10 highly homologous variants. Clones linked to disease were reported to show significant enrichment in matched ankylosing spondylitis synovial fluid.

Trimming cost V 5 bases and J 4 bases, with 10 bases left between them. Germline V gene lookup returns CDR1 SGHAT and CDR2 FQDESV (reference sequence). This CDR3 has 13 amino acids. TCRdb itself ran the 5' RACE reads through MiXCR, one entry per CDR3 protein. The sample contains about 500,000 distinct CDR3 sequences, about 5.4% of which appear only once. Sequencing was performed on blood, either unsorted or a sorted T cell fraction (not recorded which). The receptor's source is a male donor with ankylosing spondylitis. This chain connects TRBV11-1 to TRBJ2-3, with no clear D. Here the CDR3 reads CASSLRSADTQYF. CDR3 sequence (DNA): TGTGCCAGCAGCCTTAGGAGCGCAGATACGCAGTATTTT.